The TCR beta chain under discussion was sequenced for a study of blood T cell repertoires in COVID-19. This CDR3 comprises 15 residues. CDR1 is MNHEY and CDR2 is SVGEGT in the germline V gene. Trimming pared 2 bases from V and 0 bases from J, leaving 10 bases between. The assay was immunoSEQ multiplex PCR, and TCRdb's table has in-frame clones only and misses some. The sample includes 250,000 to 350,000 clones, roughly nine tenths of them seen just once. The specimen sequenced was PBMCs or T cells enriched from blood (not recorded which). The TCR comes from a woman between 40 and 55 years old who had recovered from COVID-19. This chain uses TRBV6-2 or TRBV6-3 with TRBJ1-2; D ambiguous. CDR3 nucleotides: TGTGCCAGCAGTTACAGCGGAATGCCTAACTATGGCTACACCTTC. This translates into CASSYSGMPNYGYTF.